This is a list of T cell receptor beta chains from one sample in a study of blood T cell repertoires in COVID-19. Sequencing used immunoSEQ multiplex PCR; TCRdb keeps in-frame clones, though not all of them. The sample yields a few hundred thousand clones, approximately 84% seen once. Sequencing was performed on PBMCs or T cells enriched from blood (not recorded which). The receptors stem from a man aged 50 to 60 who had recovered from COVID-19. Each CDR3 is given with its conserved first and last residue. The D gene is left open where the match is weak. Clone size appears in some rows only: once, few, many, or a class for an expanded clone.

d_gene: TRBD2
j_gene: TRBJ2-7
abundance: NA
v_gene: TRBV9
CDR3aa: CASSARAAGAGYEQYF
CDR3nt: TGTGCCAGCAGCGCCAGGGCAGCGGGAGCGGGTTACGAGCAGTACTTC

d_gene: TRBD1
j_gene: TRBJ1-3
abundance: NA
v_gene: TRBV7-8
CDR3aa: CASSTKQGLMGNTIYF
CDR3nt: TGTGCCAGCAGCACAAAACAGGGGCTAATGGGAAACACCATATATTTT

d_gene: TRBD1
j_gene: TRBJ2-2
abundance: NA
v_gene: TRBV9
CDR3aa: CASSEWDRANTGELFF
CDR3nt: TGTGCCAGCAGCGAGTGGGACAGAGCGAACACCGGGGAGCTGTTTTTT

d_gene: NA
j_gene: TRBJ1-1
abundance: NA
v_gene: TRBV19
CDR3aa: CAISRKGDTEAFF
CDR3nt: TGTGCCATCTCTCGCAAGGGGGACACTGAAGCTTTCTTT

d_gene: TRBD1
j_gene: TRBJ1-6
abundance: NA
v_gene: TRBV30
CDR3aa: CAWSSFEDRGSSYNSPLHF
CDR3nt: TGTGCCTGGAGTAGCTTCGAGGACAGGGGTAGCTCCTATAATTCACCCCTCCACTTT

d_gene: TRBD1
j_gene: TRBJ1-5
abundance: NA
v_gene: TRBV28
CDR3aa: CASSLTGETDQPQHF
CDR3nt: TGTGCCAGCAGTTTAACAGGGGAAACAGATCAGCCCCAGCATTTT

d_gene: TRBD1
j_gene: TRBJ2-1
abundance: NA
v_gene: TRBV28
CDR3aa: CASLNRDSSYNEQFF
CDR3nt: TGTGCCAGCCTTAACCGGGACAGCTCCTACAATGAGCAGTTCTTC

d_gene: TRBD2
j_gene: TRBJ2-5
abundance: few
v_gene: TRBV5-8
CDR3aa: CASSLGTSGDQETQYF
CDR3nt: TGTGCCAGCAGCTTGGGGACTAGCGGGGACCAAGAGACCCAGTACTTC

d_gene: NA
j_gene: TRBJ2-7
abundance: NA
v_gene: TRBV5-8
CDR3aa: CASSRVSIMAEQYF
CDR3nt: TGTGCCAGCAGCCGGGTTTCAATTATGGCCGAGCAGTACTTC

d_gene: NA
j_gene: TRBJ1-1
abundance: NA
v_gene: TRBV2
CDR3aa: CAGRVTMNTEAFF
CDR3nt: TGTGCCGGGCGGGTCACCATGAACACTGAAGCTTTCTTT

d_gene: TRBD2
j_gene: TRBJ2-5
abundance: NA
v_gene: TRBV9
CDR3aa: CASSPPGLGTQYF
CDR3nt: TGTGCCAGCAGCCCACCGGGACTAGGGACCCAGTACTTC

d_gene: NA
j_gene: TRBJ1-1
abundance: once
v_gene: TRBV29-1
CDR3aa: CSVYRDTEAFF
CDR3nt: TGCAGCGTTTACAGGGACACTGAAGCTTTCTTT

d_gene: TRBD1
j_gene: TRBJ2-7
abundance: NA
v_gene: TRBV6-2/TRBV6-3
CDR3aa: CASSPGTGDYEQYF
CDR3nt: TGTGCCAGCAGTCCCGGGACAGGGGACTACGAGCAGTACTTC

d_gene: NA
j_gene: TRBJ1-2
abundance: NA
v_gene: TRBV20-1
CDR3aa: CSVPGYGYTF
CDR3nt: TGCAGTGTCCCGGGCTATGGCTACACCTTC

d_gene: NA
j_gene: TRBJ1-1
abundance: NA
v_gene: TRBV6-5
CDR3aa: CASSLTRNMNTEAFF
CDR3nt: TGTGCCAGCAGTTTGACCAGGAACATGAACACTGAAGCTTTCTTT

d_gene: TRBD2
j_gene: TRBJ2-3
abundance: NA
v_gene: TRBV6-2/TRBV6-3
CDR3aa: CASSYSSAGVSTDTQYF
CDR3nt: TGTGCCAGCAGTTACTCAAGCGCGGGAGTCAGCACAGATACGCAGTATTTT

d_gene: TRBD1
j_gene: TRBJ2-5
abundance: NA
v_gene: TRBV5-1
CDR3aa: CASSAAGGETQYF
CDR3nt: TGCGCCAGCAGCGCCGCAGGGGGAGAGACCCAGTACTTC

d_gene: TRBD1
j_gene: TRBJ1-1
abundance: NA
v_gene: TRBV19
CDR3aa: CASKPGTGAPEAFF
CDR3nt: TGTGCCAGTAAACCCGGGACAGGGGCCCCTGAAGCTTTCTTT

d_gene: TRBD1
j_gene: TRBJ1-3
abundance: NA
v_gene: TRBV10-3
CDR3aa: CATNREGQGAGNTIYF
CDR3nt: TGTGCCACCAACCGAGAGGGACAGGGGGCTGGAAACACCATATATTTT

d_gene: TRBD2
j_gene: TRBJ2-7
abundance: NA
v_gene: TRBV4-2
CDR3aa: CASSQDRRENYEQYF
CDR3nt: TGTGCCAGCAGCCAAGATAGGCGGGAGAACTACGAGCAGTACTTC

d_gene: NA
j_gene: TRBJ1-2
abundance: NA
v_gene: TRBV18
CDR3aa: CASSPPGNYGYTF
CDR3nt: TGTGCCAGCTCACCACCCGGGAACTATGGCTACACCTTC

d_gene: NA
j_gene: TRBJ2-3
abundance: NA
v_gene: TRBV5-4
CDR3aa: CASSLTLGEATDTQYF
CDR3nt: TGTGCCAGCAGCTTGACCCTTGGGGAGGCCACAGATACGCAGTATTTT

d_gene: NA
j_gene: TRBJ1-6
abundance: once
v_gene: TRBV27
CDR3aa: CASSPMRQSIYNSPLHF
CDR3nt: TGTGCCAGCAGTCCTATGAGGCAGTCGATCTATAATTCACCCCTCCACTTT

d_gene: NA
j_gene: TRBJ2-5
abundance: once
v_gene: TRBV7-3
CDR3aa: CASSPSVGQETQYF
CDR3nt: TGTGCCAGCAGCCCTTCGGTTGGCCAAGAGACCCAGTACTTC

d_gene: NA
j_gene: TRBJ2-7
abundance: NA
v_gene: TRBV4-3
CDR3aa: CASSQTTQGPYEQYF
CDR3nt: TGCGCCAGCAGCCAAACCACGCAGGGTCCCTACGAGCAGTACTTC

d_gene: NA
j_gene: TRBJ2-7
abundance: once
v_gene: TRBV11-2
CDR3aa: CASSLAQSYEQYF
CDR3nt: TGTGCCAGCAGCTTAGCACAGTCCTACGAGCAGTACTTC

d_gene: TRBD1
j_gene: TRBJ1-6
abundance: few
v_gene: TRBV27
CDR3aa: CASSLTGIGSYNSPLHF
CDR3nt: TGTGCCAGCAGTTTGACAGGGATAGGTTCCTATAATTCACCCCTCCACTTT

d_gene: NA
j_gene: TRBJ1-2
abundance: NA
v_gene: TRBV10-3
CDR3aa: CAISQQGEYGYTF
CDR3nt: TGTGCCATCAGCCAACAGGGAGAGTATGGCTACACCTTC

d_gene: NA
j_gene: TRBJ1-1
abundance: NA
v_gene: TRBV5-1
CDR3aa: CASSLIGEDTEAFF
CDR3nt: TGCGCCAGCAGCTTGATTGGGGAGGACACTGAAGCTTTCTTT

d_gene: NA
j_gene: TRBJ1-1
abundance: NA
v_gene: TRBV9
CDR3aa: CASSVDGGLRGRAEAFF
CDR3nt: TGTGCCAGCAGCGTAGACGGGGGTTTACGGGGGAGGGCTGAAGCTTTCTTT

d_gene: NA
j_gene: TRBJ2-7
abundance: NA
v_gene: TRBV13
CDR3aa: CASSLYPSRTAPYEQYF
CDR3nt: TGTGCCAGCAGCTTATACCCTTCTAGGACAGCGCCCTACGAGCAGTACTTC

d_gene: NA
j_gene: TRBJ1-1
abundance: once
v_gene: TRBV4-1
CDR3aa: CASSPNLGTSNTEAFF
CDR3nt: TGCGCCAGCAGCCCAAACCTTGGGACATCGAACACTGAAGCTTTCTTT

d_gene: TRBD2
j_gene: TRBJ2-5
abundance: once
v_gene: TRBV9
CDR3aa: CASSQSGGTQETQYF
CDR3nt: TGTGCCAGCAGCCAGAGCGGGGGGACTCAAGAGACCCAGTACTTC

d_gene: NA
j_gene: TRBJ1-2
abundance: NA
v_gene: TRBV7-3
CDR3aa: CASSLTGVGRGSPDNYGYTF
CDR3nt: TGTGCCAGCAGCTTAACAGGCGTCGGCAGGGGCTCGCCAGACAACTATGGCTACACCTTC

d_gene: TRBD2
j_gene: TRBJ2-7
abundance: NA
v_gene: TRBV29-1
CDR3aa: CSVVVGGGYEQYF
CDR3nt: TGCAGCGTTGTGGTTGGGGGGGGCTACGAGCAGTACTTC

d_gene: NA
j_gene: TRBJ2-7
abundance: NA
v_gene: TRBV27
CDR3aa: CASSLSPQARPEQYF
CDR3nt: TGTGCCAGCAGTTTAAGTCCCCAGGCACGACCCGAGCAGTACTTC

d_gene: TRBD1
j_gene: TRBJ2-5
abundance: NA
v_gene: TRBV19
CDR3aa: CASSPWDRGQETQYF
CDR3nt: TGTGCCAGTAGTCCCTGGGACAGGGGCCAAGAGACCCAGTACTTC

d_gene: NA
j_gene: TRBJ2-5
abundance: NA
v_gene: TRBV7-9
CDR3aa: CASRRRDYQETQYF
CDR3nt: TGTGCCAGCAGACGCCGGGACTACCAAGAGACCCAGTACTTC

d_gene: TRBD1
j_gene: TRBJ1-6
abundance: NA
v_gene: TRBV7-2
CDR3aa: CASSLVGTGNSPLHF
CDR3nt: TGTGCCAGCAGCTTAGTAGGGACAGGGAATTCACCCCTCCACTTT

d_gene: NA
j_gene: TRBJ2-3
abundance: NA
v_gene: TRBV24-1
CDR3aa: CATSSGITDTQYF
CDR3nt: TGTGCCACCAGCAGCGGTATCACAGATACGCAGTATTTT

d_gene: NA
j_gene: TRBJ1-4
abundance: NA
v_gene: TRBV21-1
CDR3aa: CASSLVFNEKLFF
CDR3nt: TGTGCCAGCAGCCTCGTCTTTAATGAAAAACTGTTTTTT

d_gene: NA
j_gene: TRBJ2-6
abundance: NA
v_gene: TRBV28
CDR3aa: CASRTRVSSGANVLTF
CDR3nt: TGTGCCAGCAGGACCAGGGTTTCTTCCGGGGCCAACGTCCTGACTTTC

d_gene: TRBD1
j_gene: TRBJ2-7
abundance: NA
v_gene: TRBV20-1
CDR3aa: CSGRGLNEQYF
CDR3nt: TGCAGTGGCAGGGGGCTCAACGAGCAGTACTTC

d_gene: NA
j_gene: TRBJ2-3
abundance: NA
v_gene: TRBV7-9
CDR3aa: CASSFPRGGRSTDTQYF
CDR3nt: TGTGCCAGCAGCTTCCCGCGCGGAGGCCGAAGCACAGATACGCAGTATTTT

d_gene: TRBD1
j_gene: TRBJ2-7
abundance: once
v_gene: TRBV19
CDR3aa: CASGQGRYEQYF
CDR3nt: TGTGCCAGCGGACAGGGTCGCTACGAGCAGTACTTC

d_gene: NA
j_gene: TRBJ1-5
abundance: NA
v_gene: TRBV3-1/TRBV3-2
CDR3aa: CASSQDLGVGGQPQHF
CDR3nt: TGTGCCAGCAGCCAAGATTTAGGGGTGGGGGGTCAGCCCCAGCATTTT

d_gene: NA
j_gene: TRBJ2-5
abundance: NA
v_gene: TRBV5-5
CDR3aa: CASILGAVETQYF
CDR3nt: TGTGCCAGCATATTGGGGGCGGTTGAGACCCAGTACTTC

d_gene: TRBD1
j_gene: TRBJ1-4
abundance: NA
v_gene: TRBV5-5
CDR3aa: CASSSTTGGGEKLFF
CDR3nt: TGTGCCAGCAGCTCGACAACAGGGGGTGGGGAAAAACTGTTTTTT

d_gene: NA
j_gene: TRBJ1-1
abundance: NA
v_gene: TRBV5-6
CDR3aa: CASSRQGPEAFF
CDR3nt: TGTGCCAGCAGCCGGCAGGGGCCTGAAGCTTTCTTT

d_gene: TRBD1
j_gene: TRBJ1-5
abundance: NA
v_gene: TRBV7-9
CDR3aa: CASSPGQGADQPQHF
CDR3nt: TGTGCCAGCAGCCCGGGACAGGGGGCAGATCAGCCCCAGCATTTT